The 22 T cell receptor beta chains listed next were all sequenced from one sample in a study of cytomegalovirus exposure and HLA in healthy donors. PCR used 60 Vbeta primers and 13 Jbeta primers. The table came from immunoSEQ multiplex PCR; TCRdb's copy has only in-frame clones and leaves some out. The data show more than 100,000 clones, approximately 87% seen once. The sequenced sample consisted of PBMCs. These receptors were collected from a woman under 40 in good health and CMV-seronegative.

This clone was found once. The chain couples TRBV6-5 to TRBJ2-7; 12 bases map to TRBD2. V lost 0 bases and J lost 4; bases outside the gene matches: 4. The CDR3 contains 16 residues. Germline values: CDR1 MNHEY, CDR2 SVGAGI. The CDR3 reads CASSYSGLAGGYEQYF. The CDR3 coding sequence is TGTGCCAGCAGTTACTCAGGCCTAGCGGGAGGGTACGAGCAGTACTTC.

On this clone: Sequence at one end of the junction differs from germline and may be a read error. This rearrangement joins TRBV7-9 to TRBJ2-2, with D possibly matching TRBD1 (8 bases). Germline V gene data show CDR1 as SEHNR and CDR2 as FQNEAQ (reference sequence). The CDR3 spans 16 residues. This CDR3 is CSSSLDGQGGTGELFF. The DNA for the CDR3 is TGTTCCAGCAGCTTAGACGGACAGGGAGGGACCGGGGAGCTGTTTTTT. Supplemented by reference TRBV7-9 and TRBJ2-2, the full variable domain reads DTGVSQNPRHKITKRGQNVTFRCDPISEHNRLYWYRQTLGQGPEFLTYFQNEAQLEKSRLLSDRFSAERPKGSFSTLEIQRTEQGDSAMYLCSSSLDGQGGTGELFFGEGSRLTVL.

This clone was recorded a few times. The rearrangement uses TRBV6-6 and TRBJ2-7; 12 nucleotides line up with TRBD1. Germline V CDR1 and CDR2: MNHNY, SVGAGI (reference sequence). The CDR3 loop spans 15 amino acids. Unmatched junction bases numbered 4, after V lost 2 bases and J lost 5 bases. This CDR3 reads CASSYTGQGAHEQYF. In DNA form, the CDR3 reads TGTGCCAGCAGTTACACGGGACAGGGGGCCCACGAGCAGTACTTC.

This chain uses TRBV27 with TRBJ2-1, with D possibly being TRBD1 (5 bases). There are 15 residues in the CDR3. Germline-derived CDR1 and CDR2 are MNHEY and SMNVEV (reference sequence). Trimming pared 6 bases from V and 1 base from J, leaving 13 bases between. CDR3 amino acids: CASRLGLGSYNEQFF. The CDR3 DNA sequence: TGTGCCAGCAGGCTGGGGCTAGGGTCCTACAATGAGCAGTTCTTC.

This clone was observed a few times. The J gene is TRBJ1-1, the V gene TRBV4-1; D gene ambiguous. The CDR3 spans 14 residues. CDR1 and CDR2 from the germline V gene are MGHRA and YSYEKL. Trimming pared 2 bases from V and 6 bases from J, leaving 13 bases between. CDR3 DNA sequence: TGCGCCAGCAGCCAACATGGTGAGGATGCTGAAGCTTTCTTT. Its protein is CASSQHGEDAEAFF.

This sequence joins TRBV4-2 and TRBJ1-1; D unresolved. This CDR3 spans 16 amino acids. Germline loops: CDR1 LGHNA, CDR2 YNFKEQ. The V end lost 0 bases, the J end lost 1 base, and 12 bases lay between the germline ends. CDR3 protein: CASSQDLATGNTEAFF. CDR3 nucleotide sequence: TGTGCCAGCAGCCAAGATCTAGCGACTGGGAACACTGAAGCTTTCTTT.

This clone was recorded once. The chain is built from TRBV28 and TRBJ2-7, with a tentative D call TRBD1 (5 bases). The CDR3 has 15 amino acids. The V and J ends lost 1 base and 0 bases respectively, with 10 bases between them. CDR1 MDHEN and CDR2 SYDVKM come from the germline V gene. The CDR3 nucleotides are TGTGCCAGCAGTTTATTTCAGGGAAGCTCCTACGAGCAGTACTTC. This translates into CASSLFQGSSYEQYF.

The chain is built from TRBV15 and TRBJ2-3; TRBD1 agrees at 10 bases. The CDR3 runs to 17 residues. The V gene's germline CDR1 is LNHNV and CDR2 YYDKDF (reference sequence). Trimming cost V 1 base and J 4 bases; bases outside gene matches: 8. For the CDR3, the DNA is TGTGCCACCAGCAGAGGGGGGGACAGGGGAGGCCCAGATACGCAGTATTTT. It encodes CATSRGGDRGGPDTQYF.

The V call is TRBV5-4, the J call TRBJ1-1; 10 bases line up with TRBD1. This CDR3 comprises 15 residues. V gave up 4 bases and J gave up 3 bases; unmatched junction bases: 6. Germline V gives CDR1 SGHNT, CDR2 YYREEE (reference sequence). The CDR3 DNA sequence: TGTGCCAGCAGCCCGAGGGACAGGGGTTACACTGAAGCTTTCTTT. Translation gives CASSPRDRGYTEAFF.

This rearrangement joins TRBV29-1 to TRBJ2-1; 7 bases are shared with TRBD1. In germline, CDR1 is SQVTM, CDR2 ANQGSEA. The CDR3 is 12 amino acids. Unmatched junction bases numbered 8, after V lost 6 bases and J lost 9 bases. CDR3 sequence: CSVDRVIAEQFF. CDR3 sequence (DNA): TGCAGCGTCGACAGGGTTATTGCTGAGCAGTTCTTC.

This chain's CDR3 is CASSQDREYGYTF. The CDR3 nucleotides are TGTGCCAGCAGCCAAGACAGGGAATATGGCTACACCTTC. The chain is built from TRBV4-2 and TRBJ1-2, with a possible D match to TRBD1 (5 bases). CDR3 length: 13 residues. Germline CDR1 LGHNA, CDR2 YNFKEQ. Trimming cost V 0 bases and J 5 bases, with 7 bases left between them.

This chain joins TRBV2 and TRBJ1-5; D not resolved. Germline V CDR1 and CDR2: SNHLY, FYNNEI. The CDR3 sequence is 14 residues long. Deletions cut 3 bases from V and 1 base from J, with 7 bases between. CDR3 loop: CASSEAVSNQPQHF. CDR3 nucleotides: TGTGCCAGCAGTGAGGCGGTCAGCAATCAGCCCCAGCATTTT. Full variable domain (missing parts from reference TRBV2 and TRBJ1-5): EPEVTQTPSHQVTQMGQEVILRCVPISNHLYFYWYRQILGQKVEFLVSFYNNEISEKSEIFDDQFSVERPDGSNFTLKIRSTKLEDSAMYFCASSEAVSNQPQHFGDGTRLSIL.

This clone came up once. The chain is built from TRBV28 and TRBJ1-1; D remains unclear. V gave up 3 bases and J gave up 5 bases, with 4 bases separating them. The CDR3 covers 11 residues. Germline-derived CDR1 and CDR2 are MDHEN and SYDVKM. Here the CDR3 reads CASSFGTEAFF. In DNA, the CDR3 is TGTGCCAGCAGTTTCGGGACTGAAGCTTTCTTT. Drawing the rest from reference TRBV28 and TRBJ1-1, the complete variable domain is DVKVTQSSRYLVKRTGEKVFLECVQDMDHENMFWYRQDPGLGLRLIYFSYDVKMKEKGDIPEGYSVSREKKERFSLILESASTNQTSMYLCASSFGTEAFFGQGTRLTVV.

This chain uses TRBV10-3 with TRBJ2-7; 7 nucleotides align to TRBD2. The CDR3 is 15 residues long. V shed 2 bases, J shed 0 bases, and the junction held 4 bases outside the gene matches. Germline CDR1 reads ENHRY; CDR2 reads SYGVKD. The CDR3 nucleotides read TGTGCCATCAGTGAGGGGGAGGGGTCCTCCTACGAGCAGTACTTC. Translated: CAISEGEGSSYEQYF.

V is TRBV2 and J is TRBJ2-1, with 8 bases lining up with TRBD1. V was pared by 11 bases and J by 5 bases, with 11 bases of the junction left unmatched. The CDR3 has 14 amino acids. Germline CDR1 and CDR2: SNHLY and FYNNEI. The CDR3 DNA reads as TGTGCCGGAGAGGACAGGGAAGTGGACAATGAGCAGTTCTTC. This codes for CAGEDREVDNEQFF.

The CDR3, as DNA: TGTGCCAGCAGCCCAGGGGACGGATATGGCTACACCTTC. This translates into CASSPGDGYGYTF. The J gene is TRBJ1-2, the V gene TRBV7-3; a possible D gene is TRBD1 (6 bases). The CDR3 consists of 13 residues. CDR1 SGHTA and CDR2 FQGTGA come from the germline V gene. Trimming took off 5 bases at V and 5 bases at J, with 12 bases between the two ends.

The chain is built from TRBV29-1 and TRBJ2-1; 14 bases are shared with TRBD2. The CDR3 length is 18 residues. Germline loops: CDR1 SQVTM, CDR2 ANQGSEA. Germline trimming cut 4 bases from V and 0 bases from J; bases unmatched to any gene: 8. The CDR3 nucleotides read TGCAGCGTTGCTTGGACTAGCGGGGGGACCAGCTCCTACAATGAGCAGTTCTTC. Amino acids: CSVAWTSGGTSSYNEQFF.

The V and J genes are TRBV14 and TRBJ1-2; weak D call: TRBD1 (5 bases). V lost 2 bases to trimming and J lost 8 bases, with 15 bases between them. The CDR3 totals 14 residues. Germline V gives CDR1 SGHDN, CDR2 FVKESK. CDR3 sequence: CASSQISAGEGYTF. The CDR3, as DNA: TGTGCCAGCAGCCAAATCTCTGCGGGGGAGGGCTACACCTTC. The full variable domain, rest sourced from reference TRBV14 and TRBJ1-2, is EAGVTQFPSHSVIEKGQTVTLRCDPISGHDNLYWYRRVMGKEIKFLLHFVKESKQDESGMPNNRFLAERTGGTYSTLKVQPAELEDSGVYFCASSQISAGEGYTFGSGTRLTVV.

The chain combines TRBV4-3 with TRBJ2-4, with D possibly TRBD1 on 5 matching bases. Germline loops: CDR1 LGHNA, CDR2 YSLEER. Trimming removed 4 bases at V and 6 bases at J, with 16 bases between. The CDR3 spans 15 residues. The CDR3 bases are TGCGCCAGCAGCCCTCAGGTCAGGGATCGAAACATTCAGTACTTC. It yields the protein CASSPQVRDRNIQYF.

The gene calls are TRBV2 and TRBJ1-1; D is uncertain. Germline CDR1 SNHLY, CDR2 FYNNEI. This CDR3 has 14 amino acids. Trimming removed 7 bases from V and 3 bases from J, with 15 bases in between. This chain's CDR3 is CASKWEVEDTEAFF. The CDR3, as DNA: TGTGCCAGCAAGTGGGAAGTGGAGGACACTGAAGCTTTCTTT.

The rearrangement joins TRBV7-7 to TRBJ2-5; D ambiguous. V lost 1 base to trimming and J lost 4 bases, with 16 bases between them. The CDR3 loop spans 16 amino acids. Germline V lookup: CDR1 SSHAT, CDR2 FNYEAQ (reference sequence). This CDR3 reads CASSLGAQPVRETQYF. In nucleotides, the CDR3 is TGTGCCAGCAGCTTAGGGGCCCAACCCGTACGAGAGACCCAGTACTTC.

This clone was seen once. The chain is built from TRBV2 and TRBJ2-5, with D possibly being TRBD2 (6 bases). The V end lost 4 bases, the J end lost 2 bases, and 8 bases lay between the germline ends. Germline-derived CDR1 and CDR2 are SNHLY and FYNNEI. This CDR3 has 13 amino acids. The CDR3 reads CASSGGVQETQYF. CDR3 nucleotides: TGTGCCAGCAGTGGCGGGGTTCAAGAGACCCAGTACTTC.